This T cell receptor (beta chain) came from a study of human T cells and chemical hapten exposure. Study conclusions and caveats: There was a positive correlation between PT1 expanded TCR counts and patch test score. Once DPC sensitization occurred, TCRs above 1 in 1000 frequency showed no change.

Using its own MiXCR run on the RACE reads, TCRdb lists one record per CDR3 protein. This sample yields approximately 97,000 distinct CDR3 sequences, of which 25% to 35% are seen a single time; 10% belongs to the top ten. The germline gives CDR1 MDHEN, CDR2 SYDVKM. This CDR3 contains 15 residues. V lost 5 bases and J 4 bases, leaving 15 bases between the germline ends. Time point here: patch test 3, about 24 weeks after DPC sensitization. The treatment: therapeutic diphenylcyclopropenone sensitization with weekly scalp DPC. The drawing of blood occurred before each patch test was applied. Researchers extracted total RNA from unfractionated whole blood. Concerning this clonotype itself: The antigen remains unidentified.

Here the sequenced sample was whole blood, taken in connection with sensitization to the hapten diphenylcyclopropenone (DPC). The receptor was derived from a man aged 40-49 years with alopecia areata. Some clones in this sample may be carry-over from other donors' samples. The V call is TRBV28, the J call TRBJ1-5; D call uncertain. This CDR3 is CASSSWGGINQPQHF. The CDR3 DNA is TGTGCCAGCAGTAGCTGGGGAGGGATAAATCAGCCCCAGCATTTT.